These 12 T cell receptor beta chains came from one sample sequenced in a study of T cell responses to AZD1222 COVID-19 vaccine. Data came from immunoSEQ multiplex PCR; TCRdb stores just in-frame clones and leaves some out. The sample includes tens of thousands of clones, around 84% seen only once; the top ten take 4.5%. The sample here was peripheral blood, taken 28 days after the second AZD1222 dose. The source is an adult who received the AZD1222 COVID-19 vaccine.

The rearrangement uses TRBV19 and TRBJ1-5, with D maybe TRBD1 (5 bases). The CDR3 spans 15 residues. Trimming removed 6 bases at V and 6 bases at J, with 18 bases between. Germline-derived CDR1 and CDR2 are LNHDA and SQIVND (reference sequence). The CDR3 bases are TGTGCCAGTAGGGGAGACGAAGAGGGGAGTCAGCCCCAGCATTTT. As protein: CASRGDEEGSQPQHF.

The chain has TRBV4-2 and TRBJ2-1; D remains ambiguous. This CDR3 has 17 residues. The germline CDR1 and CDR2 sequences are LGHNA and YNFKEQ. The V end lost 0 bases, the J end lost 4 bases, and 16 bases lay between the germline ends. CDR3 amino acids: CASSQEARQSSYNEQFF. The CDR3 nucleotides read TGTGCCAGCAGCCAAGAGGCCCGCCAATCCTCTTACAATGAGCAGTTCTTC.

This chain links TRBV3-1 (or the pseudogene TRBV3-2) with TRBJ1-4, with 8 bases identical to TRBD1. Germline V gene data show CDR1 as LGHDT and CDR2 as YNNKEL (reference sequence). The length of the CDR3 is 15 residues. V lost 4 bases to trimming and J lost 5 bases; unmatched junction nucleotides: 6. The CDR3 DNA reads as TGTGCCAGCAGCCCCCTGACAGGGGCAAATGAAAAACTGTTTTTT. Protein sequence: CASSPLTGANEKLFF.

This chain connects TRBV6-2 or TRBV6-3 to TRBJ2-5, with 7 bases identical to TRBD1. Unmatched junction bases numbered 10, after V lost 6 bases and J lost 3 bases. From germline, CDR1 is MNHEY and CDR2 SVGEGT. The length of the CDR3 is 15 residues. CDR3 protein: CASSLGTGAKETQYF. The CDR3 DNA reads TGTGCCAGCAGCTTGGGCACAGGGGCAAAAGAGACCCAGTACTTC.

CDR3 in DNA: TGTGCCAGTAAAATCGGGGATACGCAGTATTTT. Its protein product is CASKIGDTQYF. The V and J genes are TRBV19 and TRBJ2-3; D unresolved. V lost 7 bases and J 6 bases, leaving 8 bases between the germline ends. Germline V CDR1 and CDR2: LNHDA, SQIVND (reference sequence). The CDR3 sequence is 11 residues long. The whole variable domain, remainder taken from reference TRBV19 and TRBJ2-3, is DGGITQSPKYLFRKEGQNVTLSCEQNLNHDAMYWYRQDPGQGLRLIYYSQIVNDFQKGDIAEGYSVSREKKESFPLTVTSAQKNPTAFYLCASKIGDTQYFGPGTRLTVL.

This chain uses TRBV4-1 with TRBJ1-2; D ambiguous. Deletions cut 0 bases from V and 5 bases from J, with 19 bases between. CDR3 length: 17 amino acids. Germline assignment: CDR1 MGHRA and CDR2 YSYEKL. Here the CDR3 reads CASSQDHGRQLAYGYTF. In DNA form, the CDR3 reads TGCGCCAGCAGCCAAGATCATGGACGGCAACTGGCATATGGCTACACCTTC.

This rearrangement joins TRBV24-1 to TRBJ2-1, with D hard to call. V lost 1 base and J 10 bases, leaving 13 bases between the germline ends. Germline CDR1 reads KGHDR; CDR2 reads SFDVKD. This CDR3 has 14 amino acids. CDR3: CATSDFVGLGEQFF. The CDR3 DNA reads as TGTGCCACCAGTGATTTCGTGGGGTTGGGCGAGCAGTTCTTC.

The chain carries TRBV7-9 and TRBJ1-1; TRBD1 agrees at 7 bases. The CDR3 loop spans 15 amino acids. CDR1 is SEHNR, CDR2 FQNEAQ, per germline (reference sequence). The trim removed 4 bases at V and 5 bases at J, leaving 10 bases unmatched. As DNA, the CDR3 is TGTGCCAGCAGCTCCAGGGGGGGGGCTGGAACTGAAGCTTTCTTT. Its protein product is CASSSRGGAGTEAFF. Combining the CDR3 with reference TRBV7-9 and TRBJ1-1 gives the whole variable domain DTGVSQNPRHKITKRGQNVTFRCDPISEHNRLYWYRQTLGQGPEFLTYFQNEAQLEKSRLLSDRFSAERPKGSFSTLEIQRTEQGDSAMYLCASSSRGGAGTEAFFGQGTRLTVV.

This rearrangement joins TRBV28 to TRBJ2-2, with 10 bases fitting TRBD2. Germline assignment: CDR1 MDHEN and CDR2 SYDVKM. V lost 2 bases, J lost 4 bases, and 13 bases stayed unmatched. The CDR3 is 19 residues long. This chain's CDR3 is CASSLRRSSGSVFTGELFF. Written as DNA, the CDR3 is TGTGCCAGCAGTTTACGCCGATCTAGCGGGAGCGTTTTCACCGGGGAGCTGTTTTTT.

The chain recombines TRBV18 with TRBJ1-1, with a tentative D call TRBD1 (5 bases). The CDR3 is made up of 14 amino acids. Trimming removed 0 bases at V and 4 bases at J, with 9 bases between. Germline assignment: CDR1 KGHSH and CDR2 LQKENI. Here the CDR3 DNA reads TGTGCCAGCTCACCACCCGGGGGGTTCACTGAAGCTTTCTTT. As protein: CASSPPGGFTEAFF. Full variable domain (outside the CDR3, taken from reference TRBV18 and TRBJ1-1): NAGVMQNPRHLVRRRGQEARLRCSPMKGHSHVYWYRQLPEEGLKFMVYLQKENIIDESGMPKERFSAEFPKEGPSILRIQQVVRGDSAAYFCASSPPGGFTEAFFGQGTRLTVV.

The chain combines TRBV28 with TRBJ2-7; 10 bases map to TRBD1. The CDR3 extends over 15 amino acids. The ends lost 6 bases at V and 2 bases at J; junction bases unmatched: 7. The germline V gene has CDR1 MDHEN and CDR2 SYDVKM. CDR3 in DNA: TGTGCCAGCAGCTTAGTGACAGGGGGCCCCTACGAGCAGTACTTC. Translating gives CASSLVTGGPYEQYF.

The chain employs TRBV12-3 or TRBV12-4 and TRBJ2-1; weak D call: TRBD2 (6 bases). Trimming removed 4 bases from V and 9 bases from J, with 13 bases in between. This CDR3 spans 13 amino acids. The CDR3 coding sequence is TGTGCCAGCAGTTGGGGTAGGAGGGGTGAGCAGTTCTTC. This gives the protein CASSWGRRGEQFF.